The TCR beta chain under discussion was sequenced for a study of T-cell memory formation after mild COVID-19 (dated by TCRdb to the early 2020s). For context, the study as a whole: TCR sequence clusters from the two donors were largely donor specific. Two young, previously healthy adult volunteers, one female and one male, were included in the cohort. In a couple of donors, T-cell clones that expanded and contracted after mild COVID-19 were tracked by sequencing TCRalpha and TCRbeta repertoires over time. Overall study results and their limits: Clones that contracted from day 15 to 85 showed balanced CD4/CD8 phenotypes, whereas a second wave of clones that expanded from day 15 to 37 leaned towards CD4+. Contracting CD4+ clones turned up mainly in the CM and EM memory subsets, whereas EMRA was where CD8+ clones were enriched. The detection of some responding clones in pre-infection memory suggests that pre-existing cross-reactive memory T cells joined the SARS-CoV-2 response. SARS-CoV-2 specificity was not confirmed for the second-wave clones peaking on day 37. Only a couple of mild cases were covered by the study, and larger cohorts that include severe cases with pre-infection samples were considered necessary.

From cysteine to phenylalanine, the CDR3 is 13 amino acids long. Just the 39-base CDR3 DNA is kept, in frame starting at base 1. CDR1 and CDR2 are drawn from the germline V gene: SGHRS, YFSETQ. Trimming takes 10 bases off V and 7 bases off J; junction bases not matched to a gene: 14. With regard to this clonotype: No antigen is known for it. No base qualities exist here, and no much larger clone lies one base off it.

This sample was sequenced with an Illumina NovaSeq 6000. Using 5'RACE with constant-segment primers, TCRalpha and TCRbeta cDNA libraries were constructed, with sample barcodes and unique molecular identifiers added in the process. Trizol reagent was used to extract RNA from every sample. Library amplification was performed in two PCR steps, and a second sample barcode and Illumina TruSeq adapters were introduced in the second step. Sequencing of libraries was performed on an Illumina NovaSeq with 2 x 150 bp paired-end reads. Regarding the original processing steps: With migec v1.2.7, reads were demultiplexed and then collapsed into UMI-guided consensus sequences. With mixcr v2.1.11, UMI consensuses were aligned to TRA and TRB V and J templates and assembled into clonotypes. A clonotype was counted as expanded or contracted only when both edgeR and NoisET called the clonotype significant, with the noise models trained on biological replicates. For edgeR calls, the cutoffs were a false discovery rate-adjusted p below 0.01 and a log2 fold-change threshold of 1. PCA with hierarchical clustering of max-normalized trajectories of the 1000 most abundant clonotypes was used as exploratory dynamics analysis. Separately sequenced CD4+ and CD8+ repertoires were used to assign the CD4 or CD8 phenotype of responding clones. In TCRdb, the public reads were trimmed at Q25 with fastp and aligned with MiXCR, with productive beta chains retained. Each record represents a unique CDR3 protein, reported with the most common genes and DNA among its rows. TCRdb assigned the V and J calls; the authors' analysis was not used. For this sample the table gives about 190,000 distinct CDR3 sequences, of which around 20% were detected only once. The ten most abundant clones make up approximately 2.4% of the sample.

PBMCs were isolated by Ficoll-Paque density gradient centrifugation. This TCR was sampled from an adult woman who had mild COVID-19 (a few samples of this study predate the infection). The sample titles of this study are shuffled in the database, so cell type and time point are left out; the donor was told from shared clones. Specimen: PBMCs or a T cell subset sorted from them (not recorded which). The sequence is built from TRBV5-1 and TRBJ2-7, and 7 junctional nucleotides match TRBD1. Here is the DNA: TGCGCCGTCGCCTTCCGCACAGGGGATGAGCAGTACTTC. This sequence encodes CAVAFRTGDEQYF. Joined to the reference TRBV5-1 and TRBJ2-7 proteins, this CDR3 gives the full variable domain: KAGVTQTPRYLIKTRGQQVTLSCSPISGHRSVSWYQQTPGQGLQFLFEYFSETQRNKGNFPGRFSGRQFSNSRSEMNVSTLELGDSALYLCAVAFRTGDEQYFGPGTRLTVT.